This T cell receptor (beta chain) appears in the sequencing data of a study of identical twins. Points from the study as a whole: Compared with models, monozygotic twins showed more out-of-frame TCR alpha sharing.

This clonotype was detected ten times or more. The antigen is unknown. TCRdb reprocessed the 5' RACE reads with MiXCR, giving one entry per CDR3 protein. The sample consists of more than 650,000 distinct CDR3 sequences, 5.5% to 6.5% of them appearing once. V shed 5 bases and J shed 0 bases, with 14 bases lying between them. The CDR3 runs to 15 residues. Germline V CDR1 and CDR2: SQVTM, ANQGSEA. The chain carries TRBV29-1 and TRBJ2-1; D may be TRBD2 (5 bases). The clonotype originates from a man aged 18 to 29 in good health. Sequenced: naive T cells sorted from blood. For the CDR3, the DNA is TGCAGCGTTACCCCGTGGGAGAACTCCTACAATGAGCAGTTCTTC. This encodes CSVTPWENSYNEQFF.